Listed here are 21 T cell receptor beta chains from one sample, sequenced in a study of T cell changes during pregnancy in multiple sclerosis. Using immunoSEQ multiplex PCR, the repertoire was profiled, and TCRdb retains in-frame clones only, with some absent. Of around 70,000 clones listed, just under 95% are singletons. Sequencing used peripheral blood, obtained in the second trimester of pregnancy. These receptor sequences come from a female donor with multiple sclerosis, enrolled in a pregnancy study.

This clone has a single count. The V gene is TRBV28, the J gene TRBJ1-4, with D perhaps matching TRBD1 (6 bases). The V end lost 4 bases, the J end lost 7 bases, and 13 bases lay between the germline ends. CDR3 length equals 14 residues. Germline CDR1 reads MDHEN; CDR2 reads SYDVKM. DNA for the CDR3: TGTGCCAGCAGTTACGGGGGGCCCTCTGAAAAACTGTTTTTT. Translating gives CASSYGGPSEKLFF. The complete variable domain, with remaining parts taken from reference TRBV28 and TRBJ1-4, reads DVKVTQSSRYLVKRTGEKVFLECVQDMDHENMFWYRQDPGLGLRLIYFSYDVKMKEKGDIPEGYSVSREKKERFSLILESASTNQTSMYLCASSYGGPSEKLFFGSGTQLSVL.

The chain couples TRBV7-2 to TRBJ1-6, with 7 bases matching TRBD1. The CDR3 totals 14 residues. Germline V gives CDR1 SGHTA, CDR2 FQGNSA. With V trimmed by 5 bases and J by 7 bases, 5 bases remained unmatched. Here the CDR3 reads CASSPRDRNSPLHF. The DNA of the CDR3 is TGTGCCAGCAGCCCTAGGGACAGAAATTCACCCCTCCACTTT.

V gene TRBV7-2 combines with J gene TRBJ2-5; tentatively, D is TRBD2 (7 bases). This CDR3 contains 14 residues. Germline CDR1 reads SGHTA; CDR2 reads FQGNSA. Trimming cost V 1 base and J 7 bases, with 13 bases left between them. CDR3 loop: CASSLGGGGGTQYF. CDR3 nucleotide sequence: TGTGCCAGCAGCTTAGGTGGGGGAGGGGGGACCCAGTACTTC.

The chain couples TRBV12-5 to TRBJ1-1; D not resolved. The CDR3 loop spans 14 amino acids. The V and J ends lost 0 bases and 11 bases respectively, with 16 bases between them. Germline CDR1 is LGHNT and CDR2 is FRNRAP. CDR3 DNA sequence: TGTGCTAGTGGTTTGGTCGGGGATTATCAAACGGCTTTCTTT. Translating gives CASGLVGDYQTAFF.

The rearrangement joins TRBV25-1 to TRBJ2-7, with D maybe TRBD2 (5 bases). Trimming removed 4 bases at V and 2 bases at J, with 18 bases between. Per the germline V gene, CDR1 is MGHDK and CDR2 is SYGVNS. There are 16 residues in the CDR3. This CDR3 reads CASSAATSSLTYEQYF. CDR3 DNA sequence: TGTGCCAGCAGTGCGGCTACTAGTAGCTTAACCTACGAGCAGTACTTC.

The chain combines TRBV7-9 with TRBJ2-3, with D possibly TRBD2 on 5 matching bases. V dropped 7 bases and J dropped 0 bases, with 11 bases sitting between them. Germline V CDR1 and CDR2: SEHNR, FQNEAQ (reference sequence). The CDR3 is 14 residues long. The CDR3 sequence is CASIKAASTDTQYF. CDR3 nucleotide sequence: TGTGCCAGCATCAAAGCGGCTAGCACAGATACGCAGTATTTT. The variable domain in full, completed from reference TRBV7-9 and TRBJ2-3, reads DTGVSQNPRHKITKRGQNVTFRCDPISEHNRLYWYRQTLGQGPEFLTYFQNEAQLEKSRLLSDRFSAERPKGSFSTLEIQRTEQGDSAMYLCASIKAASTDTQYFGPGTRLTVL.

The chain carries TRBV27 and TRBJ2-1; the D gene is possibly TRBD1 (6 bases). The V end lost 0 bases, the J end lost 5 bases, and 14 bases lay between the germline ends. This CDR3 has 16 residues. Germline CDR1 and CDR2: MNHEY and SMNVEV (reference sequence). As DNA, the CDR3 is TGTGCCAGCAGTTTATCAGGGGGAGCTCCCCACAATGAGCAGTTCTTC. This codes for CASSLSGGAPHNEQFF.

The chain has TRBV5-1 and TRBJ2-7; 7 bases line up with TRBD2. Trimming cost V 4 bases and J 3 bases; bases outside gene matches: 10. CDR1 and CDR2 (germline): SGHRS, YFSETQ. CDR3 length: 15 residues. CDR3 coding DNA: TGCGCCAGCAGCCCTTTGGCTAGCGGAGTCTACGAGCAGTACTTC. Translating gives CASSPLASGVYEQYF.

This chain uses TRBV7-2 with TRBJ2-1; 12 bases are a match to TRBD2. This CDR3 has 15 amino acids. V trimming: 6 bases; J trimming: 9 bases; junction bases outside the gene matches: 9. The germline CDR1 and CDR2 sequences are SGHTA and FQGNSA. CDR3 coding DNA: TGTGCCAGCAGTAGAGGGGGACTAGCGGGCTTTGAGCAGTTCTTC. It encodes CASSRGGLAGFEQFF. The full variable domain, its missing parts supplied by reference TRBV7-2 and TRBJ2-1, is GAGVSQSPSNKVTEKGKDVELRCDPISGHTALYWYRQSLGQGLEFLIYFQGNSAPDKSGLPSDRFSAERTGGSVSTLTIQRTQQEDSAVYLCASSRGGLAGFEQFFGPGTRLTVL.

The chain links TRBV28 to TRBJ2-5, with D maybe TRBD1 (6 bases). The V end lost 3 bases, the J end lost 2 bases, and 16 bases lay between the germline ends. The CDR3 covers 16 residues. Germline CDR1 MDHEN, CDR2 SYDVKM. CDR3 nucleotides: TGTGCCAGCAGTTTCGGCCAGGGGAGTTGGCAAGAGACCCAGTACTTC. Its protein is CASSFGQGSWQETQYF.

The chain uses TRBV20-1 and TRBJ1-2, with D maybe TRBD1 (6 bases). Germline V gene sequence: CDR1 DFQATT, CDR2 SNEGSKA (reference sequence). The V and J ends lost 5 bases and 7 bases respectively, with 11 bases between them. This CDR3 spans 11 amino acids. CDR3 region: CSADRSGGYTF. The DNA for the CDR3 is TGCAGTGCTGACAGGTCAGGTGGCTACACCTTC.

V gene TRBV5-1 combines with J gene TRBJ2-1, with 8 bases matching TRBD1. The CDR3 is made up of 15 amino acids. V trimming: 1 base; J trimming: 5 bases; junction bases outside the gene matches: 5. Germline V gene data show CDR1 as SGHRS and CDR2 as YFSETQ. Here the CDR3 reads CASSLFPTGDNEQFF. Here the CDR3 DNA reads TGCGCCAGCAGCTTGTTCCCGACAGGGGACAATGAGCAGTTCTTC.

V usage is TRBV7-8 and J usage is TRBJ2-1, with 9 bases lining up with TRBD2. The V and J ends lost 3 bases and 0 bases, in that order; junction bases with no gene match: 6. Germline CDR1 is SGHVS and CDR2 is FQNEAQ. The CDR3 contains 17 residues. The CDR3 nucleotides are TGTGCCAGCAGCTTCTTCCGTAGCGGGAGCTCCTACAATGAGCAGTTCTTC. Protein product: CASSFFRSGSSYNEQFF.

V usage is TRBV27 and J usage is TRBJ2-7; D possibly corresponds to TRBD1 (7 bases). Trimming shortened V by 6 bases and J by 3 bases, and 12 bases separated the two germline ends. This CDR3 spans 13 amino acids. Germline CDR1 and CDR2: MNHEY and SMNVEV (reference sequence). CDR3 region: CASRRDSFYEQYF. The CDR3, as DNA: TGTGCCAGCAGGCGGGACAGCTTCTACGAGCAGTACTTC.

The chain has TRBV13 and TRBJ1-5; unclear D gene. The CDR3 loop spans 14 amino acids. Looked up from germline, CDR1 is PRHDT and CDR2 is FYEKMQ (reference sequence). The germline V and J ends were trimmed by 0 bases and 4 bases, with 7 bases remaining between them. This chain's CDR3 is CASSLGGRNQPQHF. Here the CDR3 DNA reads TGTGCCAGCAGCTTAGGAGGGAGAAATCAGCCCCAGCATTTT.

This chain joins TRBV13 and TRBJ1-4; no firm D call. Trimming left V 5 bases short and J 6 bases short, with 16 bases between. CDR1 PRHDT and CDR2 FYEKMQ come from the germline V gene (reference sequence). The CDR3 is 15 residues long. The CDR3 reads CASSDGFSADEKLFF. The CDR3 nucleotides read TGTGCCAGCAGCGACGGGTTTAGCGCGGATGAAAAACTGTTTTTT.

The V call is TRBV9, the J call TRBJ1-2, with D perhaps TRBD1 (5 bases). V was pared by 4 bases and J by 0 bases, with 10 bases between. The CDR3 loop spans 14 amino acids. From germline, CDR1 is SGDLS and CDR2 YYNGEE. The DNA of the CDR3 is TGTGCCAGCAGCATGACAGTAGCTAACTATGGCTACACCTTC. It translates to CASSMTVANYGYTF.

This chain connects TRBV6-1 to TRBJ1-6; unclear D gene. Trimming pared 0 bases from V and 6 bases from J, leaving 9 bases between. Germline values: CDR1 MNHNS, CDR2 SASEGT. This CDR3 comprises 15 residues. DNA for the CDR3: TGTGCCAGCAGTGAAGCGGCGGGTATTAATTCACCCCTCCACTTT. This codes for CASSEAAGINSPLHF.

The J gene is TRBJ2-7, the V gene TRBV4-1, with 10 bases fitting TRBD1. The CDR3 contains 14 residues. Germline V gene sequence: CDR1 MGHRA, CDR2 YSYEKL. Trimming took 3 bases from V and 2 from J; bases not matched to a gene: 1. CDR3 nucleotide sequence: TGCGCCAGCAGCCAGACAGGGGGCGCCTACGAGCAGTACTTC. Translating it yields CASSQTGGAYEQYF.

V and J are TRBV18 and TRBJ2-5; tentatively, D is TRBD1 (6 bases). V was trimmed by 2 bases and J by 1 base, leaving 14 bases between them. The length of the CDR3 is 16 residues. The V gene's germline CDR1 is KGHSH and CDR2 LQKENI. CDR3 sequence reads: CASSPVAMGAQETQYF. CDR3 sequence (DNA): TGTGCCAGCTCACCAGTTGCAATGGGGGCCCAAGAGACCCAGTACTTC.

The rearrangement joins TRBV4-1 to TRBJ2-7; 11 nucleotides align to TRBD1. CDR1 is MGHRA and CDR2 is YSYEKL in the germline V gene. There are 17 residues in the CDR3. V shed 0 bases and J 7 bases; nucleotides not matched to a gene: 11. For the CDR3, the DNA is TGCGCCAGCAGCCAAGAATACCCCCAGGACAGGGGGCGTGAGCAGTACTTC. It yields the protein CASSQEYPQDRGREQYF.